One sample yielded the 21 T cell receptor beta chains listed below, sequenced in a study of regulatory T cells in long-lasting Graves disease. Time point described: newly diagnosed GD, antithyroid drugs for less than 3 months. PBMC-derived RNA was used for the TCR library. Combining iRepertoire HTBI primers with Arm-PCR of CDR3 regions, the authors built TCR beta libraries. TCRdb reprocessed the multiplex PCR reads via MiXCR and lists one record per CDR3 protein. The sample includes a few hundred thousand distinct CDR3 sequences, roughly 17% of them seen just once. These data were likewise used in another study, on T cells in Graves' hyperthyroidism and ophthalmopathy.

The sequenced sample was peripheral blood mononuclear cells (PBMCs), obtained at new diagnosis, from a patient treated with antithyroid drugs. These receptors came from a young woman with Graves disease.

This clonotype has only a few counts. The junction departs from the called germline gene at one end, perhaps through a read error. The rearrangement links TRBV28 to TRBJ2-3; D remains ambiguous. From germline, CDR1 is MDHEN and CDR2 SYDVKM. The CDR3 loop spans 13 amino acids. The CDR3: CASSLGNTVTQYF. CDR3 nucleotide sequence: TGTGCCAGCAGTTTGGGAAACACAGTTACGCAGTATTTT.

The sample holds many counts of this clonotype. The chain employs TRBV11-2 and TRBJ2-7; D remains ambiguous. This CDR3 spans 14 amino acids. Trimming shortened V by 2 bases and J by 3 bases, and 11 bases separated the two germline ends. Germline V lookup: CDR1 SGHAT, CDR2 FQNNGV. The CDR3 DNA reads as TGTGCCAGCAGCTTACGCAGGAGCTTCTACGAGCAGTACTTC. Its protein product is CASSLRRSFYEQYF.

This clonotype was seen ten or more times. This chain uses TRBV28 with TRBJ2-3, with 7 bases that match TRBD1. CDR3 length: 16 amino acids. Germline-derived CDR1 and CDR2 are MDHEN and SYDVKM. The V and J ends lost 5 bases and 2 bases, in that order; junction bases with no gene match: 10. The CDR3, as DNA: TGTGCCAGCAGTCTTTCGGGGACAGTCTACACAGATACGCAGTATTTT. It is translated as CASSLSGTVYTDTQYF.

This clonotype appeared many times. This sequence joins TRBV27 and TRBJ2-5; 8 positions match TRBD2. CDR1 is MNHEY, CDR2 SMNVEV, per germline (reference sequence). The trim removed 1 base at V and 4 bases at J, leaving 5 bases unmatched. The length of the CDR3 is 15 residues. The CDR3 DNA follows: TGTGCCAGCAGTTTATATCCGGGAGGGGTAGAGACCCAGTACTTC. Translation gives CASSLYPGGVETQYF.

This clonotype was counted ten times or more. The rearrangement uses TRBV20-1 and TRBJ2-7; 8 nucleotides agree with TRBD2. Trimming removed 0 bases from V and 0 bases from J; junction bases left unmatched: 4. Germline CDR1 reads DFQATT; CDR2 reads SNEGSKA (reference sequence). The CDR3 sequence is 15 residues long. The CDR3 loop reads CSARDFSGISYEQYF. CDR3 bases: TGCAGTGCTAGAGATTTTAGCGGGATCTCCTACGAGCAGTACTTC.

This chain joins TRBV27 and TRBJ2-2; the D gene is possibly TRBD1 (6 bases). Germline loops: CDR1 MNHEY, CDR2 SMNVEV (reference sequence). This CDR3 region has 15 residues. V gave up 6 bases and J gave up 7 bases, with 18 bases separating them. CDR3 DNA sequence: TGTGCCAGCAGGGGAACGGGACAAACTGGCGGGGAGCTGTTTTTT. Translating it yields CASRGTGQTGGELFF.

This clonotype was detected only a few times. V and J are TRBV20-1 and TRBJ2-1; TRBD1 aligns across 8 bases. There are 16 residues in the CDR3. The germline V gene encodes CDR1 DFQATT and CDR2 SNEGSKA (reference sequence). Trimming at V came to 3 bases and at J to 2 bases, leaving 9 bases not matched to a gene. DNA for the CDR3: TGCAGTGCTAGTCAGCCCAGGGGGCTGACCTACAATGAGCAGTTCTTC. Its translation is CSASQPRGLTYNEQFF.

The chain has TRBV19 and TRBJ2-7; D is ambiguous. The V end lost 7 bases, the J end lost 3 bases, and 10 bases lay between the germline ends. The CDR3 is 12 residues long. Germline CDR1 LNHDA, CDR2 SQIVND (reference sequence). This CDR3 is CASIGPGYEQYF. CDR3 sequence (DNA): TGTGCCAGTATTGGGCCCGGCTACGAGCAGTACTTC.

By sample fraction, this clonotype is medium-sized. The chain recombines TRBV11-2 with TRBJ1-6, with D unresolved. From germline, CDR1 is SGHAT and CDR2 FQNNGV. CDR3 length equals 16 residues. Trimming left V 1 base short and J 3 bases short, with 10 bases between. This CDR3 is CASSLVLAGYNSPLHF. The CDR3 nucleotides are TGTGCCAGCAGCTTAGTGCTGGCTGGCTATAATTCACCCCTCCACTTT.

At least ten counts were recorded for this clonotype. The chain combines TRBV4-1 with TRBJ1-2; 8 nucleotides line up with TRBD1. The germline V gene encodes CDR1 MGHRA and CDR2 YSYEKL. CDR3 length: 15 residues. V trimming: 4 bases; J trimming: 4 bases; junction bases outside the gene matches: 8. The DNA for the CDR3 is TGCGCCAGCAGCCCGGCGACAGGGGAGACCTATGGCTACACCTTC. Translating it yields CASSPATGETYGYTF.

This clonotype was counted at least ten times. The V and J genes are TRBV27 and TRBJ2-5; TRBD2 matches at 8 bases. The V gene's germline CDR1 is MNHEY and CDR2 SMNVEV (reference sequence). With V trimmed by 0 bases and J by 5 bases, 5 bases remained unmatched. The CDR3 runs 15 residues. This CDR3 reads CASSLSSGGGETQYF. In DNA form, the CDR3 reads TGTGCCAGCAGTTTATCTTCGGGCGGGGGGGAGACCCAGTACTTC.

This clonotype occurred many times. The rearrangement joins TRBV2 to TRBJ1-1; 9 nucleotides match TRBD1. V shed 6 bases, J shed 5 bases, and the junction held 10 bases outside the gene matches. Germline CDR1 and CDR2: SNHLY and FYNNEI. The CDR3 totals 15 residues. The CDR3 DNA reads as TGTGCCAGCAGGCCAAGGGACAGGGTAAGAACTGAAGCTTTCTTT. It translates to CASRPRDRVRTEAFF.

This clonotype has just a few counts. V is TRBV12-3 or TRBV12-4 and J is TRBJ2-3, with 9 bases fitting TRBD2. The CDR3 runs 20 residues. The V gene end was trimmed by 4 bases and the J gene end by 0 bases; junction bases not matched to a gene: 17. The CDR3 loop is CASSSRLAEGSTPSTDTQYF. The CDR3 DNA reads TGTGCCAGCAGTTCCCGACTAGCGGAGGGGTCGACCCCTAGCACAGATACGCAGTATTTT.

V gene TRBV6-6 combines with J gene TRBJ2-7; 9 nucleotides align to TRBD1. With V trimmed by 0 bases and J by 0 bases, 6 bases remained unmatched. Germline CDR1 reads MNHNY; CDR2 reads SVGAGI (reference sequence). The CDR3 has 17 residues. The CDR3, as DNA: TGTGCCAGCAGTTACTCGAGGGACAGGGTCCCCTCCTACGAGCAGTACTTC. Its translation: CASSYSRDRVPSYEQYF.

The chain has TRBV20-1 and TRBJ2-1; 7 nucleotides line up with TRBD1. V lost 5 bases, J lost 5 bases, and 12 bases stayed unmatched. The CDR3 has 15 amino acids. CDR1 is DFQATT, CDR2 SNEGSKA, per germline (reference sequence). The CDR3 sequence is CSAPDRVRHNNEQFF. CDR3 coding DNA: TGCAGTGCTCCCGACAGGGTGAGGCACAACAATGAGCAGTTCTTC.

This clonotype was observed many times. The chain recombines TRBV2 with TRBJ2-7; a weak D match, TRBD1 (5 bases). Germline values: CDR1 SNHLY, CDR2 FYNNEI. V was clipped by 5 bases and J by 4 bases, with 12 bases between them. The CDR3 contains 13 residues. CDR3 DNA sequence: TGTGCCAGCAGTCTACTCCAGGGATACGAGCAGTACTTC. Translated, it gives CASSLLQGYEQYF. The full variable domain, completed using reference TRBV2 and TRBJ2-7, is EPEVTQTPSHQVTQMGQEVILRCVPISNHLYFYWYRQILGQKVEFLVSFYNNEISEKSEIFDDQFSVERPDGSNFTLKIRSTKLEDSAMYFCASSLLQGYEQYFGPGTRLTVT.

This clonotype was observed a handful of times. The V call is TRBV6-2 or TRBV6-3, the J call TRBJ2-1, with 7 nucleotides matching TRBD2. Trimming cost V 4 bases and J 9 bases; bases outside gene matches: 9. The CDR3 length is 14 residues. Germline lookup yields CDR1 MNHEY and CDR2 SVGEGT. The CDR3, as DNA: TGTGCCAGCAGTTTCTCCGGGAGGCGTTTTGAGCAGTTCTTC. Residues: CASSFSGRRFEQFF.

The table lists this clonotype with a few counts. This chain connects TRBV19 to TRBJ1-4, with 8 bases aligning to TRBD1. Germline CDR1 reads LNHDA; CDR2 reads SQIVND (reference sequence). This CDR3 region has 15 residues. V lost 5 bases and J lost 5; bases outside the gene matches: 7. The CDR3 nucleotides read TGTGCCAGTAGTGCGCAGGGGGCGATGAATGAAAAACTGTTTTTT. Amino acid sequence: CASSAQGAMNEKLFF.

The genes are TRBV5-4 and TRBJ2-2; no clear D. The germline V gene has CDR1 SGHNT and CDR2 YYREEE (reference sequence). Trimming cost V 7 bases and J 1 base, with 11 bases left between them. CDR3 size: 14 residues. CDR3 in DNA: TGTGCCAGCGCCTCTGGGCAGAACACCGGGGAGCTGTTTTTT. Translating gives CASASGQNTGELFF.

The V and J genes are TRBV29-1 and TRBJ1-5; TRBD1 matches at 7 bases. CDR3 length: 13 amino acids. Unmatched junction bases numbered 6, after V lost 6 bases and J lost 4 bases. The germline CDR1 and CDR2 sequences are SQVTM and ANQGSEA. CDR3 protein: CSVGTEKNQPQHF. CDR3 DNA sequence: TGCAGCGTGGGGACAGAGAAGAATCAGCCCCAGCATTTT.

With regard to this clonotype: It may be a read error: a sequence one base away is much more abundant. The genes are TRBV3-1 and TRBJ2-7; D may be TRBD1 (6 bases). The germline V gene has CDR1 LGHDT and CDR2 YNNKEL (reference sequence). CDR3 length: 14 residues. Trimming stripped 4 bases from V and 6 bases from J, with 16 bases between. CDR3 in DNA: TGTGCCAGCAGCCTACAGACAGGTGGTGGCGAGCAGTACTTC. This codes for CASSLQTGGGEQYF.